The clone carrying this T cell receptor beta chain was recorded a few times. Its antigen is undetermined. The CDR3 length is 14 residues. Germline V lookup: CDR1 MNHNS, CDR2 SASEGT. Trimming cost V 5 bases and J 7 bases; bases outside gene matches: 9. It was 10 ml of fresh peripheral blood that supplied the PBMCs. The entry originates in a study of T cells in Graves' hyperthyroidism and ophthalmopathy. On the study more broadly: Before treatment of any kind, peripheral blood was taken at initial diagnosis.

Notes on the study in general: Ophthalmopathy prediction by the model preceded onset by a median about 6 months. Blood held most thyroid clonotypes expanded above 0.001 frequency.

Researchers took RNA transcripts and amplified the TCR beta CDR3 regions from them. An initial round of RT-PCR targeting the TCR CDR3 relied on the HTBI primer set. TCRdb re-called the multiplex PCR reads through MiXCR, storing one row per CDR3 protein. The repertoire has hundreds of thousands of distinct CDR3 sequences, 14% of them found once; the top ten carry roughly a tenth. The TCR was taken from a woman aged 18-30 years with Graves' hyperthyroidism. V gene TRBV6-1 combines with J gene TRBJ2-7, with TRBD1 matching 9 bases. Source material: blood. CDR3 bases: TGTGCCAGCAGTACGACAGGGGGGGGACGGGAGCAGTACTTC. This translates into CASSTTGGGREQYF.